The next 8 T cell receptor beta chains were all read from a single sample in a study of vaccination and CD4 T cells after COVID-19. Regarding treatment: approximately 11-day PBMC culture with coronavirus spike peptide pools or control peptides (ViraFEST assay). Gathered ahead of the COVID-19 pandemic (2011-2018) were the CD4+ T cells of the unexposed donor. These TCRs are of unknown antigen specificity. Cultured CD4+ T-cell DNA underwent Oncomine TCR Beta short-read sequencing. MiXCR, run by TCRdb on the PCR reads, gives a single entry per CDR3 protein. The data show over 8,500 distinct CDR3 sequences, with less than 70% seen just once and 20% to 25% held by the top ten. Sequences were obtained from CD4+ T cells from blood, cultured in vitro. These receptors were collected from a human donor in good health.

This chain joins TRBV12-3 or TRBV12-4 and TRBJ1-2; no definite D call. Trimming pared 7 bases from V and 4 bases from J, leaving 19 bases between. The length of the CDR3 is 15 residues. CDR3 in amino acids: CASNLGGRLGYGYTF. The CDR3 DNA sequence: TGTGCCAGCAACCTCGGCGGACGACTAGGCTATGGCTACACCTTC.

This chain links TRBV25-1 with TRBJ2-5; D gene unclear. The germline gives CDR1 MGHDK, CDR2 SYGVNS. The V end was cut by 8 bases, the J end by 4 bases, with 8 bases between. The CDR3 sequence is 11 residues long. The CDR3 loop reads CASGVAETQYF. CDR3 nucleotide sequence: TGTGCCAGCGGGGTAGCAGAGACCCAGTACTTC.

The rearrangement joins TRBV6-1 to TRBJ1-4; perhaps TRBD1 as D (6 bases). The V and J ends lost 6 bases and 8 bases respectively, with 7 bases between them. The CDR3 sequence is 11 residues long. From germline, CDR1 is MNHNS and CDR2 SASEGT. CDR3: CASRDREKLFF. CDR3 bases: TGTGCCAGCAGGGACAGAGAAAAACTGTTTTTT.

The rearrangement joins TRBV24-1 to TRBJ2-5; D tentatively reads TRBD1 or TRBD2 (6 bases each). Trimming took off 5 bases at V and 0 bases at J, with 15 bases between the two ends. This CDR3 has 16 residues. Per the germline V gene, CDR1 is KGHDR and CDR2 is SFDVKD. CDR3 sequence: CATSVGGEGNQETQYF. In nucleotides, the CDR3 is TGTGCCACCAGTGTGGGGGGCGAGGGCAACCAAGAGACCCAGTACTTC.

This clonotype was seen more than once but under ten times. The genes are TRBV6-1 and TRBJ2-2; 10 bases are shared with TRBD2. The germline V gene has CDR1 MNHNS and CDR2 SASEGT. The CDR3 runs to 16 residues. With 8 bases clipped from V and 0 bases from J, the junction kept 6 bases outside the gene matches. The CDR3, as DNA: TGTGCCAGCCGGTCCCTAGCGGGAGCGAACACCGGGGAGCTGTTTTTT. Protein sequence: CASRSLAGANTGELFF.

V gene TRBV19 combines with J gene TRBJ2-1; TRBD2 is a possible D gene (6 bases). Germline V gene sequence: CDR1 LNHDA, CDR2 SQIVND (reference sequence). Trimming removed 9 bases from V and 2 bases from J, with 17 bases in between. The CDR3 contains 15 residues. The CDR3 sequence is CASHGDFLPYNEQFF. In nucleotides, the CDR3 is TGTGCCAGCCACGGGGACTTTCTCCCCTACAATGAGCAGTTCTTC.

A few counts support this clonotype. The V call is TRBV27, the J call TRBJ1-2; the D gene is possibly TRBD1 (6 bases). This CDR3 is built from 17 residues. The V gene lost 6 bases and the J gene lost 1 base, with 21 bases spanning the gap. Germline CDR1 MNHEY, CDR2 SMNVEV (reference sequence). This chain's CDR3 is CASRNLLLNRDNYGYTF. The CDR3 nucleotides are TGTGCCAGCAGAAACCTTCTCCTGAACAGGGATAACTATGGCTACACCTTC.

The chain carries TRBV2 and TRBJ1-6; D ambiguous. Per germline, CDR1 SNHLY and CDR2 FYNNEI. The CDR3 covers 13 residues. With 3 bases removed from V and 11 bases from J, the gap between germline ends came to 11 bases. Written as DNA, the CDR3 is TGTGCCAGCAGTGATACGGGGTACCCACCCCTCCACTTT. As protein: CASSDTGYPPLHF. Combining the CDR3 with reference TRBV2 and TRBJ1-6 gives the whole variable domain EPEVTQTPSHQVTQMGQEVILRCVPISNHLYFYWYRQILGQKVEFLVSFYNNEISEKSEIFDDQFSVERPDGSNFTLKIRSTKLEDSAMYFCASSDTGYPPLHFGNGTRLTVT.